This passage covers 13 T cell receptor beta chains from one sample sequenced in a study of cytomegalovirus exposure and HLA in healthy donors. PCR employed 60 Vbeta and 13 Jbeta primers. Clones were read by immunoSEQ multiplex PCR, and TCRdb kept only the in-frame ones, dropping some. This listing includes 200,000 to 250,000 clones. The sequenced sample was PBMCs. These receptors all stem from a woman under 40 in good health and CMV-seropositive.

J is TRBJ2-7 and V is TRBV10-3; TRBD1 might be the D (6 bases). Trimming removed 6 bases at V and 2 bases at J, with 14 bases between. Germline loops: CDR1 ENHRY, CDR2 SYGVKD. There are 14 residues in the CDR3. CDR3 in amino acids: CAIRATGHTYEQYF. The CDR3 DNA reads TGTGCCATCAGGGCGACAGGCCACACCTACGAGCAGTACTTC.

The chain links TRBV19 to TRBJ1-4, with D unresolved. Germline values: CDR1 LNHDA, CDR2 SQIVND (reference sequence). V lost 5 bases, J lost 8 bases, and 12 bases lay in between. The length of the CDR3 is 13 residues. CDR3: CASSRNLGEKLFF. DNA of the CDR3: TGTGCCAGTAGTCGGAACTTGGGCGAAAAACTGTTTTTT.

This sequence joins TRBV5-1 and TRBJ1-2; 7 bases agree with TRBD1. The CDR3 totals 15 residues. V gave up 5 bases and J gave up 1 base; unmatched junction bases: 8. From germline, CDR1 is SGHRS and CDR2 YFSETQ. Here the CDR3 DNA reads TGCGCCAGCAGAATACAGGGGCACGGTAACTATGGCTACACCTTC. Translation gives CASRIQGHGNYGYTF.

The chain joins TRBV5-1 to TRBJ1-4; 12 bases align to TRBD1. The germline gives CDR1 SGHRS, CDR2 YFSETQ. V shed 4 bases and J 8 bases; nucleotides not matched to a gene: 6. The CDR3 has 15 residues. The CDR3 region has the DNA TGCGCCAGCAGCAGGGGACAGGGGGCTACCGAAAAACTGTTTTTT. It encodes CASSRGQGATEKLFF.

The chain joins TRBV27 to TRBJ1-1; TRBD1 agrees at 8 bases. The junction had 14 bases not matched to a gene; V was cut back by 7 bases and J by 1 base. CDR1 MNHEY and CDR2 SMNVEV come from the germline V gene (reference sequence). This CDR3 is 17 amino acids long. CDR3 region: CASTRRPGTGPNTEAFF. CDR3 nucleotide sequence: TGTGCCAGCACCCGTCGGCCGGGGACAGGACCGAACACTGAAGCTTTCTTT.

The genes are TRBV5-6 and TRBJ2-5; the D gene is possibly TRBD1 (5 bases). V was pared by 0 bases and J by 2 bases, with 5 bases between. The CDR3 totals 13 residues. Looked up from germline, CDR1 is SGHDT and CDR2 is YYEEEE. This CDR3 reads CASSLGQQETQYF. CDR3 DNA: TGTGCCAGCAGCTTGGGACAGCAAGAGACCCAGTACTTC.

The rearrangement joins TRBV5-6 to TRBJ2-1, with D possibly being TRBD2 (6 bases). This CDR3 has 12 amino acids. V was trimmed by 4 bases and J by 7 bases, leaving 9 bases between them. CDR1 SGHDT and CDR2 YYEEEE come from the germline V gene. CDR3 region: CASSPGGNEQFF. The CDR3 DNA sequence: TGTGCCAGCAGCCCTGGGGGGAATGAGCAGTTCTTC.

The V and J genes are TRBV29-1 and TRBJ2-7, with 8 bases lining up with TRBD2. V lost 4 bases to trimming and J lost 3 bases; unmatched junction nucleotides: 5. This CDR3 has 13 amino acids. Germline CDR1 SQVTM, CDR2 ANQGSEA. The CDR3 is CSVVGGTSYEQYF. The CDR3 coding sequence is TGCAGCGTTGTCGGAGGGACTAGCTACGAGCAGTACTTC.

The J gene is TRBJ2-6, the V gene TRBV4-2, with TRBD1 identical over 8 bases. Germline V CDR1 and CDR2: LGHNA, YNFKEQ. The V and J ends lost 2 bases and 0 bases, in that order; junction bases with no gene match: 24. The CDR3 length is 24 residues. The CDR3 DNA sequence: TGTGCCAGCAGCCAACAACAGGGGGTGAAAGAAAGTTTAAATCAACACTCTGGGGCCAACGTCCTGACTTTC. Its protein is CASSQQQGVKESLNQHSGANVLTF.

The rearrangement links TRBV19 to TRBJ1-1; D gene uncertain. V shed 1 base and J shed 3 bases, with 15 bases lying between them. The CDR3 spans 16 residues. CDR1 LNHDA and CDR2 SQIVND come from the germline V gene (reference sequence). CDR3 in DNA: TGTGCCAGTAGTATAGGGGCGACGGATCATTACACTGAAGCTTTCTTT. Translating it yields CASSIGATDHYTEAFF.

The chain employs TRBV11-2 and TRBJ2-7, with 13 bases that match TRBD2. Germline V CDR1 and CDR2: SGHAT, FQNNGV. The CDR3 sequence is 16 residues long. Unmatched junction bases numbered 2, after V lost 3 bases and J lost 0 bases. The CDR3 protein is CASSFWTSGSSYEQYF. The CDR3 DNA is TGTGCCAGCAGCTTCTGGACTAGCGGGAGCTCCTACGAGCAGTACTTC.

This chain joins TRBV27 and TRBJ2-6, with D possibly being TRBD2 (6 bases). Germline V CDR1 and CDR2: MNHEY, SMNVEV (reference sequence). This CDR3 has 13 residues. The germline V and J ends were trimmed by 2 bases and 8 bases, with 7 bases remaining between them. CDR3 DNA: TGTGCCAGCAGTTTACGCGGGACCAACGTCCTGACTTTC. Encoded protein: CASSLRGTNVLTF.

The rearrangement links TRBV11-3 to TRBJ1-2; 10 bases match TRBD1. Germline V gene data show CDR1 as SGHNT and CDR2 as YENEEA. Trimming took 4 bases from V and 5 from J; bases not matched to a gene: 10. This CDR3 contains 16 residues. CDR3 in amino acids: CASSSDRTGGEYGYTF. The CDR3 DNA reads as TGTGCCAGCAGCTCCGATCGGACAGGGGGAGAGTATGGCTACACCTTC. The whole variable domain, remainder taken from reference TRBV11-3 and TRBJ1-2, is EAGVVQSPRYKIIEKKQPVAFWCNPISGHNTLYWYLQNLGQGPELLIRYENEEAVDDSQLPKDRFSAERLKGVDSTLKIQPAELGDSAVYLCASSSDRTGGEYGYTFGSGTRLTVV.